The entry below describes one T cell receptor (beta chain). The data stem from a study of technical replicates of blood from a handful of donors. The data were produced by immunoSEQ multiplex PCR, yet TCRdb's version contains in-frame clones alone and is incomplete. The sample consists of under 80,000 clones, 94% of them appearing once. Material: T cells isolated from PBMCs. This sequence was found in a human donor in good health.

DNA of the CDR3: TGTGCCAGCAGCCGCATGGGGGGGGCAGGGGCTTCCAATTCACCCCTCCACTTT. This codes for CASSRMGGAGASNSPLHF. This sequence joins TRBV5-4 and TRBJ1-6; possible D gene TRBD1, 6 bases. Germline assignment: CDR1 SGHNT and CDR2 YYREEE (reference sequence). The CDR3 length is 18 residues. Trimming shortened V by 4 bases and J by 7 bases, and 24 bases separated the two germline ends.